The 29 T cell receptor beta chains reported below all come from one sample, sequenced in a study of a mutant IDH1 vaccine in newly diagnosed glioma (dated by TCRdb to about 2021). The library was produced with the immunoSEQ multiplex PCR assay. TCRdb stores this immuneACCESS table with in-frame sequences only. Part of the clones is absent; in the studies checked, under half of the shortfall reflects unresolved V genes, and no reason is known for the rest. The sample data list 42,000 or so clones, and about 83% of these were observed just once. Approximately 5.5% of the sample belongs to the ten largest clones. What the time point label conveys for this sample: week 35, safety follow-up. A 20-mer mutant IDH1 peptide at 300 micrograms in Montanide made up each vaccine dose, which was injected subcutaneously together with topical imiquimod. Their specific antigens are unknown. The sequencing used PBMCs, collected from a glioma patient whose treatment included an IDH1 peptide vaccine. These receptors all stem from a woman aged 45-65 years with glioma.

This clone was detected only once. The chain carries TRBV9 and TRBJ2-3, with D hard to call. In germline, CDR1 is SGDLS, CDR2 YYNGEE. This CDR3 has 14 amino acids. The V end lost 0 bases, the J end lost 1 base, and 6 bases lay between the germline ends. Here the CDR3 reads CASSVEHRTDTQYF. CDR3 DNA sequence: TGTGCCAGCAGCGTAGAACATCGCACAGATACGCAGTATTTT.

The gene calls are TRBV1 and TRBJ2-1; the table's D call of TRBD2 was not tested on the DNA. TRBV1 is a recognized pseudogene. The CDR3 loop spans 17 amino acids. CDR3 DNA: TGCACCAGCAGCCAAGATCGGGCGCTAGCGGGTAGAAATGAGCAGTTCTTC. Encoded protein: CTSSQDRALAGRNEQFF.

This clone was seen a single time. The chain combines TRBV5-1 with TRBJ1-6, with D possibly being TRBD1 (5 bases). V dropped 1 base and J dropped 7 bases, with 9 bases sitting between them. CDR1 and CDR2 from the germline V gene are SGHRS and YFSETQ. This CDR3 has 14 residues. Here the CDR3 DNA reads TGCGCCAGCAGCTTGCTGACAGACAATTCACCCCTCCACTTT. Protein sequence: CASSLLTDNSPLHF.

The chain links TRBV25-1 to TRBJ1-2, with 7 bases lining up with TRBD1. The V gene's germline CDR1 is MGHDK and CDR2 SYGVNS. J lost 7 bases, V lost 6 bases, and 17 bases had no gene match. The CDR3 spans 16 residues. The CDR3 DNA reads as TGTGCCAGCAGACCATCGGGACAGACGGGACTTGGTGGCTACACCTTC. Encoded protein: CASRPSGQTGLGGYTF.

CDR3 amino acids: CASTERNTEAFF. CDR3 in DNA: TGTGCCAGCACGGAACGGAACACTGAAGCTTTCTTT. V and J are TRBV2 and TRBJ1-1; D unresolved. Germline assignment: CDR1 SNHLY and CDR2 FYNNEI. V dropped 7 bases and J dropped 1 base, with 7 bases sitting between them. The CDR3 length is 12 residues.

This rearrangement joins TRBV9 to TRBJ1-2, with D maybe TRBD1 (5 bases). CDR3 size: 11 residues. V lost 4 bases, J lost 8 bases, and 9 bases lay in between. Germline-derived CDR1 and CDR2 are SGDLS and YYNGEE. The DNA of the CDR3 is TGTGCCAGCAGCTCACGACAGGGCTACACCTTC. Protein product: CASSSRQGYTF.

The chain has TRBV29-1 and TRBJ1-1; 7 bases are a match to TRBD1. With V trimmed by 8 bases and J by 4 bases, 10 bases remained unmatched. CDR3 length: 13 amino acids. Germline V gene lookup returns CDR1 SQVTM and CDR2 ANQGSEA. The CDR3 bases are TGCAGCACCCCCGGACCAGGGGGCACTGAAGCTTTCTTT. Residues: CSTPGPGGTEAFF.

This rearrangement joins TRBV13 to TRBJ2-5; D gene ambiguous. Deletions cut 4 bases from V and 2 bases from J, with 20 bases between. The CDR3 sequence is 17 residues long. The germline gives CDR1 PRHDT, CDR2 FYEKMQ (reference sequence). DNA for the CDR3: TGTGCCAGCAGCTCAAAATATCCCTGGACGGAACAAGAGACCCAGTACTTC. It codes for CASSSKYPWTEQETQYF.

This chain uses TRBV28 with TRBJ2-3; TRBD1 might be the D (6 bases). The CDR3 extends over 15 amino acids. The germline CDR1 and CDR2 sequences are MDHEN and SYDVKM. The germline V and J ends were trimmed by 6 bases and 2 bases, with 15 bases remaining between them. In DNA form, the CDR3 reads TGTGCCAGCAGGCCAACCCGGACAGACACAGATACGCAGTATTTT. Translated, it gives CASRPTRTDTDTQYF.

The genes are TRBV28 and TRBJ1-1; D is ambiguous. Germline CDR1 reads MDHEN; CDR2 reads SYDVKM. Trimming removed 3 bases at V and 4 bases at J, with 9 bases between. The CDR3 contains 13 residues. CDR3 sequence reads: CASSLGPITEAFF. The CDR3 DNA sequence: TGTGCCAGCAGTTTGGGCCCGATCACTGAAGCTTTCTTT. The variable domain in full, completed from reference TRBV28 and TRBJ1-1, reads DVKVTQSSRYLVKRTGEKVFLECVQDMDHENMFWYRQDPGLGLRLIYFSYDVKMKEKGDIPEGYSVSREKKERFSLILESASTNQTSMYLCASSLGPITEAFFGQGTRLTVV.

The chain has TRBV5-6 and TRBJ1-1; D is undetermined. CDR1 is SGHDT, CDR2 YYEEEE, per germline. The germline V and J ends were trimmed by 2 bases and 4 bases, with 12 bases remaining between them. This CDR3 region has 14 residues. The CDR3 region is CASSFTSTITEAFF. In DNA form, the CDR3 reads TGTGCCAGCAGCTTCACTTCTACGATCACTGAAGCTTTCTTT.

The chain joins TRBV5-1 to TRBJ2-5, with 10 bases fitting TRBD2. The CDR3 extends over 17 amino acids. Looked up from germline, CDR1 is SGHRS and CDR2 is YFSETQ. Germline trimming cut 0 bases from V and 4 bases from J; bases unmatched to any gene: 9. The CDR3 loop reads CASSLGSSGGRTETQYF. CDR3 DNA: TGCGCCAGCAGCTTGGGGTCTAGCGGGGGACGTACAGAGACCCAGTACTTC.

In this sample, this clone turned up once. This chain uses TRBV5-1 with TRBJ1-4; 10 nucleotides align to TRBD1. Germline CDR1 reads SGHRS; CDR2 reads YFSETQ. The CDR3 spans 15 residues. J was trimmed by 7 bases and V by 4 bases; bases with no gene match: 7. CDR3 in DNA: TGCGCCAGCAGCAGCCGACAGGGGGCAGGTGAAAAACTGTTTTTT. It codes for CASSSRQGAGEKLFF.

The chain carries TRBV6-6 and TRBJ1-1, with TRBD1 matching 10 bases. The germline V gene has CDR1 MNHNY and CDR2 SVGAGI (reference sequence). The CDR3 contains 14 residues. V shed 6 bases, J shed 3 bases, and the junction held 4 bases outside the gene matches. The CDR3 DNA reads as TGTGCCAGCAGCTCCGGACAGGGGGACACTGAAGCTTTCTTT. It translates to CASSSGQGDTEAFF.

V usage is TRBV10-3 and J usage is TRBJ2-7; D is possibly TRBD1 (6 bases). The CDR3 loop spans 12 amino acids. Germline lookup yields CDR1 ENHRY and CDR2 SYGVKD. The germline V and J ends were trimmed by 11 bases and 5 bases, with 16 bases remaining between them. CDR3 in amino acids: CAVKQGTNEQYF. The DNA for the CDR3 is TGTGCCGTAAAACAGGGAACCAACGAGCAGTACTTC.

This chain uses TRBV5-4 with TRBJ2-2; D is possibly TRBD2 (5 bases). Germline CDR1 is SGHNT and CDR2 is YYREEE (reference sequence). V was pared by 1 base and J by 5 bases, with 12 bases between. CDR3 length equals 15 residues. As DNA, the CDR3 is TGTGCCAGCAGCTTGAGAGGGAAGGCAACCGGGGAGCTGTTTTTT. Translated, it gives CASSLRGKATGELFF.

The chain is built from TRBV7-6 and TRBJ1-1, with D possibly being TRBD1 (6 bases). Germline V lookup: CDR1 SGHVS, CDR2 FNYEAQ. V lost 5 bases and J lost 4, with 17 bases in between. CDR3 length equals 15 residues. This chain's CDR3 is CASSVGGGLGTEAFF. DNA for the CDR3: TGTGCCAGCAGCGTCGGGGGGGGGCTGGGCACTGAAGCTTTCTTT.

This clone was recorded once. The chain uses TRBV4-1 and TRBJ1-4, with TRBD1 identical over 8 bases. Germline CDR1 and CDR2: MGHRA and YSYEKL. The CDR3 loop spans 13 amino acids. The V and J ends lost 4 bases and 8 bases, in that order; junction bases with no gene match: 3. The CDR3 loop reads CASSLTGGEKLFF. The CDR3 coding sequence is TGCGCCAGCAGCCTTACAGGGGGGGAAAAACTGTTTTTT.

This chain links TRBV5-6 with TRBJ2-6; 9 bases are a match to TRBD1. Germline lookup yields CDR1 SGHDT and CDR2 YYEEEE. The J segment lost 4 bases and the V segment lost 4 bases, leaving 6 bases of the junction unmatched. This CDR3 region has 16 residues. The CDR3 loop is CASSTGGAPGANVLTF. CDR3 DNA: TGTGCCAGCAGCACAGGGGGCGCCCCCGGGGCCAACGTCCTGACTTTC.

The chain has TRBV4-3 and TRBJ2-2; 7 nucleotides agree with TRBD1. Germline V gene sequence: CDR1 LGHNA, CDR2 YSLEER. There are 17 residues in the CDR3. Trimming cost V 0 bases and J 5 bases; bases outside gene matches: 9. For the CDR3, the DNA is TGCGCCAGCAGCCAAGATGAAACAGGGGAAAGGACCGGGGAGCTGTTTTTT. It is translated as CASSQDETGERTGELFF.

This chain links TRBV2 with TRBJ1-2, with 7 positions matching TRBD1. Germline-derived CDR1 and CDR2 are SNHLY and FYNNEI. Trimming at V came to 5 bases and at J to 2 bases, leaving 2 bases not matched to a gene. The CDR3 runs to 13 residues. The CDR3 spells CASSTTGNYGYTF. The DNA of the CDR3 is TGTGCCAGCAGTACGACAGGGAACTATGGCTACACCTTC.

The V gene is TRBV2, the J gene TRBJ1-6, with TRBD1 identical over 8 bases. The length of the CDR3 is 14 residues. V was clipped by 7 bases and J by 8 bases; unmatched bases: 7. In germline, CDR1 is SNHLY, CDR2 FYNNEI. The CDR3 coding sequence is TGTGCCAGCACATGGACAGGGACGGATTCACCCCTCCACTTT. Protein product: CASTWTGTDSPLHF.

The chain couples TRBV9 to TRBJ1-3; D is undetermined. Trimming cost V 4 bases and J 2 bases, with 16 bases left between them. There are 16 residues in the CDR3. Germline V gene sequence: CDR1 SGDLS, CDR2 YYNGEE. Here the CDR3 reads CASSSRPYTAGNTIYF. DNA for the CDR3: TGTGCCAGCAGCTCCCGTCCCTACACAGCTGGAAACACCATATATTTT.

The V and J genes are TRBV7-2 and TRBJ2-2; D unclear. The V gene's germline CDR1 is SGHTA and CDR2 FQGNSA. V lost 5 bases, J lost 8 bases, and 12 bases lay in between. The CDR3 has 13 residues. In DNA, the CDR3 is TGTGCCAGCAGCCCAAGCCCCCTAGGGGAGCTGTTTTTT. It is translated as CASSPSPLGELFF.

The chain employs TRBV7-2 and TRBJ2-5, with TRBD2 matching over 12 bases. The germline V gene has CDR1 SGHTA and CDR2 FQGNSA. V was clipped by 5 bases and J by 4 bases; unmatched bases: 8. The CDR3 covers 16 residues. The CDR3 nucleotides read TGTGCCAGCAGCCCCACTAGCGGGGGGACGGGAGAGACCCAGTACTTC. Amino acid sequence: CASSPTSGGTGETQYF.

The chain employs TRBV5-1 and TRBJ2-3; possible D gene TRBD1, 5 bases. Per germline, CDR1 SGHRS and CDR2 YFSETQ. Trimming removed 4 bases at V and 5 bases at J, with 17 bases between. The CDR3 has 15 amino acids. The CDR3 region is CASSPPYLGVDTQYF. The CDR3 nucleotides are TGCGCCAGCAGCCCTCCCTACCTAGGGGTAGATACGCAGTATTTT. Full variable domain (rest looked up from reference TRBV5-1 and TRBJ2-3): KAGVTQTPRYLIKTRGQQVTLSCSPISGHRSVSWYQQTPGQGLQFLFEYFSETQRNKGNFPGRFSGRQFSNSRSEMNVSTLELGDSALYLCASSPPYLGVDTQYFGPGTRLTVL.

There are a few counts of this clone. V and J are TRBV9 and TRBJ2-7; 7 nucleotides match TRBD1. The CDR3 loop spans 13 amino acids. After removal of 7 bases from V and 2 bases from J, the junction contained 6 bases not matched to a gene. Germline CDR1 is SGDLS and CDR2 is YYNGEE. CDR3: CASSGTVPYEQYF. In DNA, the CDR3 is TGTGCCAGCTCCGGGACAGTTCCCTACGAGCAGTACTTC.

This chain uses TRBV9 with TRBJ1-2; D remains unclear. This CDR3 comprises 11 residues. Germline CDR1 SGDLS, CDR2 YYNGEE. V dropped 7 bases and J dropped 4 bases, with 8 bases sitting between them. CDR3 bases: TGTGCCAGCCCAGGAGTCTATGGCTACACCTTC. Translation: CASPGVYGYTF.

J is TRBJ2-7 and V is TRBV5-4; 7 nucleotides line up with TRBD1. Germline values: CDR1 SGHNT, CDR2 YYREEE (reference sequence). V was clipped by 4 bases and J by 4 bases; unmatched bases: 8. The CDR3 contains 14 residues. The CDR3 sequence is CASSEPGQSYEQYF. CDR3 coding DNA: TGTGCCAGCAGCGAGCCGGGACAGTCGTACGAGCAGTACTTC.